Described below is a single TCR beta chain sequence and its context. This record belongs to a study of T cell changes during pregnancy in multiple sclerosis. This CDR3 region has 14 residues. V lost 5 bases and J lost 1, with 9 bases in between. From germline, CDR1 is SGHNT and CDR2 YENEEA. TCRdb's copy holds only in-frame clones and misses some; the assay was immunoSEQ multiplex PCR. The sample gives fewer than 140,000 clones, 91% of which show up once; 1.5% to 2% is in the top ten. The sample here was peripheral blood, taken before pregnancy. This chain uses TRBV11-3 with TRBJ2-4; no reliable D call. This clonotype originated in a female donor with multiple sclerosis, enrolled in a pregnancy study. The DNA for the CDR3 is TGTGCCAGCAGCCCCCCCGGGGCCAAAAACATTCAGTACTTC. It codes for CASSPPGAKNIQYF.